These 23 T cell receptor beta chains were all obtained from the same sample, sequenced in a study of T cell repertoires in cytomegalovirus infection. One entry per CDR3 protein results from TCRdb running MiXCR on the reads. This sample carries roughly 240,000 distinct CDR3 sequences, 6% to 8% of them seen once, and the ten largest clones take about 6.5%. Sequencing was performed on PBMCs. The receptors stem from a human donor in good health (CMV status not recorded). Some clones in this sample may be carry-over from other donors' samples.

This clonotype was found many times. This CDR3 reads CASTPGLAGQPQHF. The CDR3 nucleotides read TGTGCCAGCACCCCGGGATTAGCGGGTCAGCCCCAGCATTTT. This chain joins TRBV6-2 or TRBV6-3 and TRBJ1-5; D is unclear. This CDR3 spans 14 amino acids. V lost 7 bases to trimming and J lost 6 bases, with 16 bases between them. Germline CDR1 reads MNHEY; CDR2 reads SVGEGT.

The chain combines TRBV20-1 with TRBJ2-3, with TRBD2 matching over 7 bases. The CDR3 length is 13 residues. Germline V gives CDR1 DFQATT, CDR2 SNEGSKA (reference sequence). J lost 4 bases, V lost 6 bases, and 7 bases had no gene match. CDR3 protein: CSATSSGADTQYF. The CDR3 bases are TGCAGTGCGACATCTAGCGGTGCAGATACGCAGTATTTT.

This clonotype was found many times. The V call is TRBV28, the J call TRBJ1-2; 8 nucleotides agree with TRBD1. Losses at the gene ends were 6 bases for V and 1 base for J; bases not matched to a gene: 13. This CDR3 region has 17 residues. CDR1 and CDR2 (germline): MDHEN, SYDVKM. CDR3 loop: CASSKPADRANNYGYTF. DNA for the CDR3: TGTGCCAGCAGCAAACCCGCGGACAGGGCTAATAACTATGGCTACACCTTC.

This clonotype was recorded many times. The genes are TRBV7-9 and TRBJ2-1; 9 bases align to TRBD2. The CDR3 has 17 residues. The junction had 13 bases not matched to a gene; V was cut back by 5 bases and J by 5 bases. Germline assignment: CDR1 SEHNR and CDR2 FQNEAQ (reference sequence). The CDR3: CASSMPWWRGGNNEQFF. CDR3 coding DNA: TGTGCCAGCAGCATGCCGTGGTGGCGGGGGGGGAACAATGAGCAGTTCTTC.

This clonotype appeared many times. CDR3 bases: TGTGCCAGCAGTCCACCGGGACGGAGGAACACTGAAGCTTTCTTT. This codes for CASSPPGRRNTEAFF. The chain has TRBV28 and TRBJ1-1, with D maybe TRBD1 (5 bases). The CDR3 spans 15 residues. Germline assignment: CDR1 MDHEN and CDR2 SYDVKM. V shed 5 bases and J shed 1 base, with 14 bases lying between them.

The table lists this clonotype with many counts. The genes are TRBV7-2 and TRBJ2-5; TRBD1 is a possible D gene (6 bases). Trimming took off 5 bases at V and 3 bases at J, with 16 bases between the two ends. In germline, CDR1 is SGHTA, CDR2 FQGNSA. This CDR3 comprises 15 residues. The CDR3 DNA sequence: TGTGCCAGCAGCCCGCGTCAGGGGACGGAAGAGACCCAGTACTTC. Its protein is CASSPRQGTEETQYF. Together with reference TRBV7-2 and TRBJ2-5, the CDR3 gives the full variable domain: GAGVSQSPSNKVTEKGKDVELRCDPISGHTALYWYRQSLGQGLEFLIYFQGNSAPDKSGLPSDRFSAERTGGSVSTLTIQRTQQEDSAVYLCASSPRQGTEETQYFGPGTRLLVL.

This clonotype was picked up many times. This sequence joins TRBV5-5 and TRBJ2-2; perhaps D is TRBD1 or TRBD2 (6 bases each). Trimming took off 2 bases at V and 3 bases at J, with 17 bases between the two ends. The germline V gene encodes CDR1 SGHKS and CDR2 YYEKEE (reference sequence). This CDR3 spans 17 amino acids. The CDR3 spells CASSFGAGSGDTGELFF. In DNA, the CDR3 is TGTGCCAGCAGCTTTGGTGCGGGGTCAGGGGACACCGGGGAGCTGTTTTTT.

This clonotype was seen at least ten times. For the CDR3, the DNA is TGCGCCAGCAGCGACATACAGTCAACTAATGAAAAACTGTTTTTT. Translated, it gives CASSDIQSTNEKLFF. The rearrangement joins TRBV5-1 to TRBJ1-4, with D hard to call. The CDR3 is made up of 15 amino acids. V was pared by 4 bases and J by 0 bases, with 10 bases between. CDR1 is SGHRS, CDR2 YFSETQ, per germline.

This clonotype was counted only a few times. The chain combines TRBV3-1 with TRBJ2-7; perhaps TRBD1 as D (6 bases). V shed 2 bases and J shed 1 base, with 12 bases lying between them. The CDR3 extends over 15 amino acids. Germline loops: CDR1 LGHDT, CDR2 YNNKEL (reference sequence). Written as DNA, the CDR3 is TGTGCCAGCAGCCAATCGCCCGGACAGTCCTACGAGCAGTACTTC. Translation: CASSQSPGQSYEQYF.

V and J are TRBV29-1 and TRBJ1-1; D not resolved. CDR1 SQVTM and CDR2 ANQGSEA come from the germline V gene. This CDR3 is built from 13 residues. V was trimmed by 4 bases and J by 1 base, leaving 10 bases between them. The CDR3 loop reads CSVGARENTEAFF. CDR3 coding DNA: TGCAGCGTTGGAGCTCGGGAGAACACTGAAGCTTTCTTT.

This clonotype showed up many times. The CDR3 sequence is CASSFLGETQYF. The CDR3 nucleotides read TGTGCCAGCAGCTTTTTGGGGGAGACCCAGTACTTC. This chain links TRBV7-2 with TRBJ2-5; no definite D call. Germline V gives CDR1 SGHTA, CDR2 FQGNSA. The CDR3 length is 12 residues. The V end was cut by 3 bases, the J end by 5 bases, with 7 bases between.

This clonotype was detected ten times or more. The rearrangement joins TRBV7-9 to TRBJ2-5; 9 bases are a match to TRBD1. The V gene end was trimmed by 5 bases and the J gene end by 4 bases; junction bases not matched to a gene: 11. Germline CDR1 is SEHNR and CDR2 is FQNEAQ (reference sequence). The CDR3 extends over 16 amino acids. DNA of the CDR3: TGTGCCAGCAGCAGAACCGGGACAGGGTACGGAGAGACCCAGTACTTC. It codes for CASSRTGTGYGETQYF.

This clonotype was seen ten or more times. The V call is TRBV4-2, the J call TRBJ2-7, with 9 bases matching TRBD1. The V gene's germline CDR1 is LGHNA and CDR2 YNFKEQ. This CDR3 is built from 15 residues. The junction had 3 bases not matched to a gene; V was cut back by 0 bases and J by 3 bases. This CDR3 reads CASSQELGQGYEQYF. Written as DNA, the CDR3 is TGTGCCAGCAGCCAAGAGTTGGGACAGGGCTACGAGCAGTACTTC.

This clonotype has a count of ten or more. In nucleotides, the CDR3 is TGCAGTGCTATTAGACAGGGGATGAATCAGCCCCAGCATTTT. This sequence encodes CSAIRQGMNQPQHF. The chain couples TRBV20-1 to TRBJ1-5; 8 bases are shared with TRBD1. Losses at the gene ends were 4 bases for V and 4 bases for J; bases not matched to a gene: 6. Germline V CDR1 and CDR2: DFQATT, SNEGSKA (reference sequence). The CDR3 length is 14 residues.

This clonotype has ten or more counts. The chain links TRBV7-2 to TRBJ2-1, with TRBD2 matching 12 bases. The V gene's germline CDR1 is SGHTA and CDR2 FQGNSA. The CDR3 is made up of 17 amino acids. The trim removed 5 bases at V and 2 bases at J, leaving 7 bases unmatched. The CDR3 DNA sequence: TGTGCCAGCAGCATGCCGACTAGCGGGGGACCCTACAATGAGCAGTTCTTC. This gives the protein CASSMPTSGGPYNEQFF.

The chain's CDR3 is CASSSSLIRDRDSYEQYF. Written as DNA, the CDR3 is TGTGCCAGCAGTTCCAGTTTAATCCGGGACAGGGATTCCTACGAGCAGTACTTC. The rearrangement joins TRBV6-2 or TRBV6-3 to TRBJ2-7, with 9 bases fitting TRBD1. V lost 4 bases to trimming and J lost 1 base; unmatched junction nucleotides: 14. CDR1 and CDR2 (germline): MNHEY, SVGEGT. This CDR3 is built from 18 residues.

This clonotype has ten or more counts. The chain carries TRBV7-2 and TRBJ2-3; TRBD2 might be the D (7 bases). The length of the CDR3 is 15 residues. V dropped 5 bases and J dropped 5 bases, with 17 bases sitting between them. Germline CDR1 reads SGHTA; CDR2 reads FQGNSA. This chain's CDR3 is CASSAVGGGGDTQYF. The CDR3 coding sequence is TGTGCCAGCAGCGCCGTCGGCGGGGGCGGAGATACGCAGTATTTT.

This clonotype was seen many times. The chain uses TRBV7-8 and TRBJ2-1, with D perhaps matching TRBD2 (6 bases). CDR1 is SGHVS and CDR2 is FQNEAQ in the germline V gene. Deletions cut 5 bases from V and 8 bases from J, with 19 bases between. The CDR3 spans 15 residues. The CDR3 here is CASSRWARERDEQFF. The DNA of the CDR3 is TGTGCCAGCAGCCGCTGGGCTCGCGAGCGGGATGAGCAGTTCTTC.

This clonotype came up many times. The chain couples TRBV2 to TRBJ2-2, with 9 bases identical to TRBD2. This CDR3 has 16 amino acids. V lost 4 bases, J lost 5 bases, and 8 bases stayed unmatched. The germline gives CDR1 SNHLY, CDR2 FYNNEI. CDR3 nucleotide sequence: TGTGCCAGCAGTGTCACCAGCGGGGGGTTTACCGGGGAGCTGTTTTTT. It specifies CASSVTSGGFTGELFF. The full variable domain, its missing parts supplied by reference TRBV2 and TRBJ2-2, is EPEVTQTPSHQVTQMGQEVILRCVPISNHLYFYWYRQILGQKVEFLVSFYNNEISEKSEIFDDQFSVERPDGSNFTLKIRSTKLEDSAMYFCASSVTSGGFTGELFFGEGSRLTVL.

This clonotype has just a few counts. In DNA, the CDR3 is TGTGCCAGCACCGAACAGGCCCCCACCGTCGGGTACGAGCAGTACTTC. This encodes CASTEQAPTVGYEQYF. The V and J genes are TRBV2 and TRBJ2-7, with D perhaps matching TRBD1 (5 bases). The CDR3 is made up of 16 amino acids. The V end was cut by 7 bases, the J end by 4 bases, with 23 bases between. Germline assignment: CDR1 SNHLY and CDR2 FYNNEI.

This clonotype occurred many times. The chain joins TRBV3-1 to TRBJ1-1; no definite D call. The CDR3 consists of 13 residues. The V end lost 3 bases, the J end lost 6 bases, and 11 bases lay between the germline ends. Germline V lookup: CDR1 LGHDT, CDR2 YNNKEL (reference sequence). The CDR3 DNA follows: TGTGCCAGCAGCCATGGGAAGGAGGCTGAAGCTTTCTTT. Amino acids: CASSHGKEAEAFF.

This clonotype was recorded many times. CDR3 nucleotides: TGTGCCAGCAGCTTAGAACTAGCGGGGGCCGGGGAGCTGTTTTTT. Encoded protein: CASSLELAGAGELFF. V gene TRBV7-2 combines with J gene TRBJ2-2, with 11 bases identical to TRBD2. The CDR3 extends over 15 amino acids. The germline V gene has CDR1 SGHTA and CDR2 FQGNSA. Unmatched junction bases numbered 1, after V lost 1 base and J lost 6 bases.

There are many counts of this clonotype. V and J are TRBV7-2 and TRBJ2-5; the match to TRBD1 covers 12 bases. The CDR3 is 15 residues long. Trimming removed 5 bases from V and 4 bases from J; junction bases left unmatched: 5. From germline, CDR1 is SGHTA and CDR2 FQGNSA. Here the CDR3 reads CASSARDRGRETQYF. DNA of the CDR3: TGTGCCAGCAGCGCACGGGACAGGGGGCGAGAGACCCAGTACTTC.